One and the same sample provided the 20 T cell receptor beta chains below, sequenced in a study of blood T cells in healthy people across ages. PCR was performed a second time for about 7 to 12 cycles using a sample-barcoded 5' primer and a J-beta primer mix. TCRdb reanalysed the 5' RACE reads using MiXCR and keeps one entry per CDR3 protein. The repertoire consists of fewer than 2,000,000 distinct CDR3 sequences, with roughly 32% occurring once and the leading ten covering over 9%. Sample: blood. All receptors come from a woman younger than 45 in good health.

This clonotype was seen many times. V usage is TRBV28 and J usage is TRBJ2-3; 10 bases agree with TRBD2. CDR3 length equals 15 residues. Germline-derived CDR1 and CDR2 are MDHEN and SYDVKM. The V gene end was trimmed by 3 bases and the J gene end by 3 bases; junction bases not matched to a gene: 3. In DNA, the CDR3 is TGTGCCAGCAGTTTTTTAGCGGGAGGTACAGATACGCAGTATTTT. Protein product: CASSFLAGGTDTQYF.

This clonotype has more than one count but fewer than ten. The CDR3 protein is CASSVDRGAAFF. The CDR3 bases are TGTGCCAGCAGCGTAGATCGGGGGGCGGCTTTCTTT. The genes are TRBV9 and TRBJ1-1; perhaps TRBD1 as D (6 bases). Trimming removed 0 bases from V and 11 bases from J, with 11 bases in between. Germline V gene sequence: CDR1 SGDLS, CDR2 YYNGEE. The CDR3 sequence is 12 residues long.

The chain combines TRBV12-3 or TRBV12-4 with TRBJ1-2; D remains unclear. The CDR3 has 13 residues. V was cut by 1 base and J by 6 bases, with 9 bases left in between. The CDR3 DNA reads TGTGCCAGCAGTTTAGGGGAGAACGATGGCTACACCTTC. Translating gives CASSLGENDGYTF.

This clonotype was recorded a few times. The J gene is TRBJ2-3, the V gene TRBV20-1; 8 bases align to TRBD2. V dropped 4 bases and J dropped 1; count of bases not matched to a gene: 4. The CDR3 has 14 residues. Germline V gene data show CDR1 as DFQATT and CDR2 as SNEGSKA (reference sequence). The chain's CDR3 is CSAKSAGGTDTQYF. DNA for the CDR3: TGCAGTGCTAAGTCAGCGGGGGGCACAGATACGCAGTATTTT.

This clonotype appeared a few times. V gene TRBV9 combines with J gene TRBJ2-3, with TRBD2 as a possible D gene (5 bases). This CDR3 comprises 15 residues. Deletions cut 0 bases from V and 2 bases from J, with 10 bases between. The germline CDR1 and CDR2 sequences are SGDLS and YYNGEE. The DNA of the CDR3 is TGTGCCAGCAGCGTAGCCTCCGGGAACACAGATACGCAGTATTTT. Its protein product is CASSVASGNTDTQYF.

This clonotype was observed a few times. The rearrangement links TRBV20-1 to TRBJ2-7; 7 bases are shared with TRBD2. Germline assignment: CDR1 DFQATT and CDR2 SNEGSKA (reference sequence). The CDR3 runs 14 residues. V shed 5 bases, J shed 4 bases, and the junction held 11 bases outside the gene matches. The chain's CDR3 is CSAARDYPSYEQYF. Here the CDR3 DNA reads TGCAGTGCTGCCCGGGACTATCCTTCTTACGAGCAGTACTTC.

The V and J genes are TRBV20-1 and TRBJ1-6; D call uncertain. There are 14 residues in the CDR3. The germline V and J ends were trimmed by 0 bases and 10 bases, with 13 bases remaining between them. Germline-derived CDR1 and CDR2 are DFQATT and SNEGSKA (reference sequence). CDR3 coding DNA: TGCAGTGCTAGAGATCTGAGGAGTGGCTCACCCCTCCACTTT. Translating it yields CSARDLRSGSPLHF.

The rearrangement links TRBV4-1 to TRBJ2-4, with 7 bases matching TRBD2. The end of the DNA fits TRBJ2-7 better, so the J call may be wrong. The CDR3 has 14 residues. Germline CDR1 reads MGHRA; CDR2 reads YSYEKL. The CDR3 bases are TGCGCCAGCAGCCAAGAGGGGGGGTGGTACGAGCAGTACTTC. Its translation is CASSQEGGWYEQYF.

This sequence joins TRBV2 and TRBJ2-7; 11 positions agree with TRBD2. The CDR3 is 14 amino acids. Losses at the gene ends were 1 base for V and 11 bases for J; bases not matched to a gene: 7. Looked up from germline, CDR1 is SNHLY and CDR2 is FYNNEI. The CDR3: CASSEGLAGRKEYF. CDR3 coding DNA: TGTGCCAGCAGTGAAGGACTAGCGGGGCGAAAAGAGTACTTC.

The chain has TRBV10-3 and TRBJ2-1; D gene ambiguous. Germline V lookup: CDR1 ENHRY, CDR2 SYGVKD. The CDR3 is made up of 14 amino acids. Trimming shortened V by 6 bases and J by 8 bases, and 17 bases separated the two germline ends. The CDR3 DNA follows: TGTGCCATCAGGGCCGGTCCCTTGGGTGATGAGCAGTTCTTC. Protein product: CAIRAGPLGDEQFF.

A word on this clonotype: This clone may be a read error of a much larger clone one base away. The chain links TRBV29-1 to TRBJ2-7, with no clear D. This CDR3 contains 13 residues. Germline V gives CDR1 SQVTM, CDR2 ANQGSEA. DNA for the CDR3: TGCGGCGTTGAAGATCCATGGGGCTACGAGCAGTACTTC. As protein: CGVEDPWGYEQYF.

The chain employs TRBV7-9 and TRBJ2-5; D possibly uses TRBD1 or TRBD2 (5 bases each). Germline CDR1 is SEHNR and CDR2 is FQNEAQ (reference sequence). The CDR3 sequence is 16 residues long. Trimming removed 5 bases at V and 5 bases at J, with 21 bases between. The CDR3 DNA follows: TGTGCCAGCAGCCCGTCTGGGGGTAAGGGTATGGAGACCCAGTACTTC. Its protein is CASSPSGGKGMETQYF.

At least ten counts were recorded for this clonotype. The genes are TRBV7-2 and TRBJ1-2; D is uncertain. From germline, CDR1 is SGHTA and CDR2 FQGNSA. V was trimmed by 3 bases and J by 4 bases, leaving 6 bases between them. The CDR3 covers 12 residues. CDR3 residues: CASSLAPYGYTF. CDR3 DNA: TGTGCCAGCAGCTTGGCCCCCTATGGCTACACCTTC.

This clonotype was counted a few times. V gene TRBV12-3 or TRBV12-4 combines with J gene TRBJ2-1, with 8 bases fitting TRBD2. Trimming cost V 8 bases and J 1 base; bases outside gene matches: 4. This CDR3 has 14 amino acids. CDR3 DNA sequence: TGTGCCAGCGCCCCGGGGGGGTCCTACAATGAGCAGTTCTTC. This gives the protein CASAPGGSYNEQFF.

This clonotype has ten or more counts. The chain has TRBV27 and TRBJ2-7, with D possibly TRBD1 on 5 matching bases. Trimming cost V 2 bases and J 6 bases, with 5 bases left between them. This CDR3 has 11 residues. Germline CDR1 reads MNHEY; CDR2 reads SMNVEV (reference sequence). This chain's CDR3 is CASSLGAEQYF. The CDR3 DNA reads as TGTGCCAGCAGTTTAGGGGCCGAGCAGTACTTC.

Points on this clonotype: A much bigger clone sits one base away, suggesting this may be a read error. V gene TRBV20-1 combines with J gene TRBJ2-5; D is unresolved. The CDR3 runs to 13 residues. Germline loops: CDR1 DFQATT, CDR2 SNEGSKA (reference sequence). The CDR3 DNA is TGCAGTGCTAGAGATCAGGTTGTGGAGATCCAGTACTTC. This sequence encodes CSARDQVVEIQYF.

This chain joins TRBV5-1 and TRBJ2-1, with 11 bases matching TRBD2. The germline CDR1 and CDR2 sequences are SGHRS and YFSETQ. Unmatched junction bases numbered 15, after V lost 4 bases and J lost 6 bases. The CDR3 runs to 18 residues. CDR3 DNA sequence: TGCGCCAGCAGCCCTTTAGCGGGAGGGCTTACTACTAGCAATGAGCAGTTCTTC. Translation gives CASSPLAGGLTTSNEQFF.

This clonotype was seen only once. This chain uses TRBV5-1 with TRBJ2-3; maybe TRBD1 (6 bases). Germline V gene lookup returns CDR1 SGHRS and CDR2 YFSETQ. Trimming pared 0 bases from V and 14 bases from J, leaving 19 bases between. The CDR3 is 14 amino acids. CDR3 sequence: CASSLDTGSPGMYF. The CDR3 nucleotides read TGCGCCAGCAGCTTGGATACAGGGTCCCCGGGAATGTATTTT.

In its sample, this clonotype was seen a few times. As DNA, the CDR3 is TGTGCCAGCAACGGAGCTTTAGGCAGAAGGTATTTT. Translation: CASNGALGRRYF. The J gene is TRBJ2-3, the V gene TRBV27; D remains unclear. This CDR3 region has 12 residues. Per the germline V gene, CDR1 is MNHEY and CDR2 is SMNVEV (reference sequence). V lost 7 bases, J lost 14 bases, and 19 bases lay in between.

The V gene is TRBV7-2, the J gene TRBJ2-7, with D tentatively TRBD1 (6 bases). Trimming shortened V by 1 base and J by 0 bases, and 16 bases separated the two germline ends. CDR1 and CDR2 from the germline V gene are SGHTA and FQGNSA. This CDR3 has 17 residues. In DNA, the CDR3 is TGTGCCAGCAGCTTAGGATCTTCCGACAGGTTCTCCTACGAGCAGTACTTC. Its translation is CASSLGSSDRFSYEQYF.